This T cell receptor (beta chain) is from a study of OX40 agonist ivuxolimab in advanced cancers. Describing the broader study: Ivuxolimab was a fully human IgG2 agonistic monoclonal antibody targeting the costimulatory receptor OX40 (CD134). Intravenous ivuxolimab was administered to patients every 2 weeks at six dose levels: 0.01, 0.1, 0.3, 1.5, 3 and 10 mg/kg. Of the approximately 50 dose-escalation patients, hepatocellular carcinoma was present in some 19, melanoma in approximately 15, renal cell carcinoma in 9 and head and neck cancer in 9. In the dose-escalation cohort, around four fifths of patients were male, and the mean age was 60 years with a range of roughly 23 to 90. Prior anti-PD-1, anti-PD-L1 or anti-CTLA-4 therapy was permitted, and 40% to 50% of dose-escalation patients had received checkpoint inhibitors. Partial responses were achieved by three dose-escalation patients, of whom one had hepatocellular carcinoma and two had cutaneous melanoma. Peripheral TCRbeta sequencing aimed to test whether ivuxolimab altered TCR sequence diversity and caused clonal T-cell expansion. The paper reports the monotherapy dose-escalation portion (N of about 50 patients) of the phase I ivuxolimab trial.

The trial excluded patients who had a history of autoimmune disease or who were on systemic immunosuppression. Peripheral blood for TCR sequencing was collected from all dose cohorts at baseline, on cycle 4 day 1, and on cycle 7 day 1. The samples were taken from a phase I, first-in-human, multicenter, open-label dose-escalation trial of ivuxolimab. Adults with locally advanced or metastatic head and neck squamous cell, hepatocellular, melanoma or renal cell carcinoma were enrolled in the trial. Before TCR sequencing, CD4+ T cells and CD8+ T cells were sorted from peripheral blood as separate populations. Concerning this clone itself: Which antigen it targets is not known. Per-nucleotide qualities are absent, and no much larger clonotype sits a single base away.

V is cut by 6 bases and J by 1 base, and the space between the germline ends is 10 bases. According to the germline V gene, CDR1 reads MNHEY and CDR2 reads SVGAGI. The CDR3 sequence holds 14 residues, the cysteine and phenylalanine included. Only CDR3 DNA remains: 42 bases, in frame from the first base. What the study reported, not specific to this receptor: At doses of 0.1 to 3.0 mg/kg, clonal expansion of both CD4+ and CD8+ blood T cells was observed from baseline to week 6. In the 0.1-3.0 mg/kg groups, partial responders had among the lowest normalized peripheral clonal expansion, particularly in CD8+ T cells. After ivuxolimab, expanded clones were on average more numerous among CD8+ T cells than among CD4+ T cells. Low levels of normalized T-cell clonal expansion were also seen in some nonresponding patients. Antigen specificity was not determined for the clonally expanded peripheral T cells.

For sequencing of the TCRbeta CDR3 region, genomic DNA was extracted from the sorted cells. The immunoSEQ Assay was used to sequence the TCRbeta CDR3 regions. What TCRdb holds here is the immuneACCESS table cut down to in-frame rearrangements. Part of the clones is not present; checked against another copy, under half of the missing clones reflect an unresolved V gene, and the others are unexplained. A total of 86,000 or so clones appear in this sample, roughly 93% of them only once. 2.5% to 3% of the sample comes from the top ten. The rearrangement combines TRBV6-5 with TRBJ2-4; the D gene is perhaps TRBD1, from 6 matching bases. This TCR was recovered from an adult with an advanced solid tumor such as melanoma, head and neck, liver or kidney cancer. Specimen: CD4+ or CD8+ T cells sorted from blood, collected in a trial of the OX40 agonist ivuxolimab. For the CDR3, the sequence is CASRQGMAKNIQYF. In nucleotide form, the sequence is TGTGCCAGCAGGCAGGGGATGGCCAAAAACATTCAGTACTTC.